One sample yielded the 7 T cell receptor beta chains listed below, sequenced in a study of T-cell reconstitution after alpha-beta-depleted transplantation in children. Using unique molecular identifiers, the investigators prepared the TCRbeta library. TCRdb analysed the PCR reads with MiXCR anew, one entry per CDR3 protein. The sample lists about 200,000 distinct CDR3 sequences; approximately 6.9% were seen once. Material: PBMCs, obtained before TCRalphabeta/CD19-depleted stem cell transplant. The receptors shown here come from a boy between 2 and 15 years old with acute lymphoblastic leukemia, due to receive a stem cell transplant.

The J gene is TRBJ2-3, the V gene TRBV5-5, with D maybe TRBD2 (7 bases). The germline CDR1 and CDR2 sequences are SGHKS and YYEKEE (reference sequence). V lost 5 bases and J 0 bases, leaving 13 bases between the germline ends. The CDR3 sequence is 15 residues long. CDR3 in DNA: TGTGCCAGCAGGGGGGGGGCCCCTAGCACAGATACGCAGTATTTT. It encodes CASRGGAPSTDTQYF.

This clonotype was found many times. In DNA, the CDR3 is TGCGCCAGCAGCCAAGATTTAGATGACTTATATAGATCCTACAATGAGCAGTTCTTC. This codes for CASSQDLDDLYRSYNEQFF. This sequence joins TRBV4-3 and TRBJ2-1; no clear D gene. This CDR3 is built from 19 residues. Germline V gene lookup returns CDR1 LGHNA and CDR2 YSLEER. V gave up 0 bases and J gave up 1 base, with 19 bases separating them.

This clonotype came up many times. The chain links TRBV6-5 to TRBJ2-7; 11 bases are a match to TRBD1. Per germline, CDR1 MNHEY and CDR2 SVGAGI. The J segment lost 3 bases and the V segment lost 0 bases, leaving 1 base of the junction unmatched. The CDR3 loop spans 15 amino acids. The CDR3 sequence: CASSYSGTGGYEQYF. The CDR3 DNA sequence: TGTGCCAGCAGTTACTCAGGGACAGGGGGCTACGAGCAGTACTTC.

The chain joins TRBV4-3 to TRBJ1-2, with TRBD1 matching over 10 bases. The junction had 6 bases not matched to a gene; V was cut back by 3 bases and J by 8 bases. Germline CDR1 is LGHNA and CDR2 is YSLEER. CDR3 size: 14 residues. CDR3 region: CASSQNDRGQGYTF. The CDR3 DNA reads as TGCGCCAGCAGCCAGAACGACAGGGGGCAAGGCTACACCTTC.

This chain joins TRBV30 and TRBJ2-7; a weak D match, TRBD1 (6 bases). Germline lookup yields CDR1 GTSNPN and CDR2 SVGIG (reference sequence). The CDR3 extends over 13 amino acids. Trimming cost V 7 bases and J 1 base, with 14 bases left between them. The CDR3 is CALERQESYEQYF. CDR3 DNA sequence: TGTGCCTTGGAGAGACAGGAGTCCTACGAGCAGTACTTC.

This clonotype occurred many times. A read error may produce the germline difference seen at one junction end. The V call is TRBV20-1, the J call TRBJ2-1; 7 positions agree with TRBD2. The germline V gene encodes CDR1 DFQATT and CDR2 SNEGSKA (reference sequence). This CDR3 is built from 15 residues. The CDR3 DNA reads as TGCAGTGTTAGACAACGCGGGAGTTTGTACAATGAGCAGTTCTTC. This gives the protein CSVRQRGSLYNEQFF.

This clonotype was found a few times. The chain employs TRBV28 and TRBJ2-4; maybe TRBD1 (6 bases). Germline V gene lookup returns CDR1 MDHEN and CDR2 SYDVKM. CDR3 length: 14 residues. V lost 5 bases, J lost 2 bases, and 10 bases lay in between. The CDR3 DNA is TGTGCCAGCAGTACCAGGGGCTCCAAAAACATTCAGTACTTC. Protein product: CASSTRGSKNIQYF.